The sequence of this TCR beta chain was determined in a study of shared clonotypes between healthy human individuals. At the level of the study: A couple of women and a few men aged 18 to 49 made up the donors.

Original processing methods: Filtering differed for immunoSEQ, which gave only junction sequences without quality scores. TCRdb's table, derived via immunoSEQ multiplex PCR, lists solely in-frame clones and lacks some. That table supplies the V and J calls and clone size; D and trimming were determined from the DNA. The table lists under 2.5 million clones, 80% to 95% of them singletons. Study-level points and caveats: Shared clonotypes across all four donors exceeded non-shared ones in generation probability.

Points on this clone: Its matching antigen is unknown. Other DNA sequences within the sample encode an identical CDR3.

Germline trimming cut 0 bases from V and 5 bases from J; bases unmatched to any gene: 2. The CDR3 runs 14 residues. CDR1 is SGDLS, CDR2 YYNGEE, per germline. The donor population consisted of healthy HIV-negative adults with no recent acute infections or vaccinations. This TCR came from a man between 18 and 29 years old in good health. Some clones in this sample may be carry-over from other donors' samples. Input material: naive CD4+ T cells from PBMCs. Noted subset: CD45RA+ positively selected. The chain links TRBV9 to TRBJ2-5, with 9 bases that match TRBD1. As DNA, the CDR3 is TGTGCCAGCAGCGTAGACAGGGGGCGCGAGACCCAGTACTTC. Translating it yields CASSVDRGRETQYF.